These 16 T cell receptor beta chains originate from one sample sequenced in a study of T cells in Graves' hyperthyroidism and ophthalmopathy. There were TCR beta CDR3 regions amplified from RNA transcripts. In the first-round RT-PCR of the TCR CDR3, the HTBI primer set was used. TCRdb analysed the multiplex PCR reads with MiXCR anew, one entry per CDR3 protein. There are more than 300,000 distinct CDR3 sequences in the sample; about 15% occur only once, and roughly a fifth lies in the top ten. Sequences were obtained from blood. These TCRs come from a woman in her twenties or thirties with Graves' ophthalmopathy.

The genes are TRBV28 and TRBJ2-7; TRBD1 matches 9 bases. The J segment lost 4 bases and the V segment lost 3 bases, leaving 7 bases of the junction unmatched. The germline V gene has CDR1 MDHEN and CDR2 SYDVKM. This CDR3 has 15 residues. The CDR3 region has the DNA TGTGCCAGCAGTTTTCACAGGGGGCAGGTATACGAGCAGTACTTC. It translates to CASSFHRGQVYEQYF.

The chain employs TRBV19 and TRBJ1-5, with D uncertain. V was trimmed by 2 bases and J by 6 bases, leaving 5 bases between them. From germline, CDR1 is LNHDA and CDR2 SQIVND (reference sequence). The CDR3 runs to 12 residues. In DNA form, the CDR3 reads TGTGCCAGTAGTATAAAGGGTCAGCCCCAGCATTTT. Its protein is CASSIKGQPQHF.

This clonotype was picked up many times. The J gene is TRBJ2-5, the V gene TRBV11-2; 9 bases fit TRBD2. The CDR3 length is 17 residues. Germline V gene data show CDR1 as SGHAT and CDR2 as FQNNGV. V lost 6 bases and J lost 0; bases outside the gene matches: 11. The CDR3 protein is CASRNWRGGENQETQYF. The CDR3 coding sequence is TGTGCCAGCAGAAACTGGCGGGGGGGCGAAAACCAAGAGACCCAGTACTTC.

The chain couples TRBV5-4 to TRBJ1-2, with 8 nucleotides matching TRBD1. Trimming at V came to 5 bases and at J to 6 bases, leaving 12 bases not matched to a gene. Germline V CDR1 and CDR2: SGHNT, YYREEE (reference sequence). The length of the CDR3 is 15 residues. The CDR3 region is CASSFPSRTGNGYTF. As DNA, the CDR3 is TGTGCCAGCAGTTTTCCTTCTCGGACAGGGAATGGCTACACCTTC.

This clonotype showed up many times. The CDR3 nucleotides are TGTGCCAGCAGTTTAGGTGTCGGGACAGGGGGGATGAACAATGAGCAGTTCTTC. Amino acid sequence: CASSLGVGTGGMNNEQFF. The rearrangement links TRBV12-3 or TRBV12-4 to TRBJ2-1; 11 nucleotides line up with TRBD1. V lost 1 base to trimming and J lost 5 bases; unmatched junction nucleotides: 10. This CDR3 has 18 amino acids.

The V call is TRBV11-2, the J call TRBJ2-1; TRBD2 matches 8 bases. The CDR3 loop spans 13 amino acids. Trimming at V came to 6 bases and at J to 7 bases, leaving 5 bases not matched to a gene. Germline values: CDR1 SGHAT, CDR2 FQNNGV. The CDR3 loop reads CASSSGALNEQFF. The CDR3 DNA reads TGTGCCAGCAGTAGCGGGGCGTTAAATGAGCAGTTCTTC.

This clonotype has ten or more counts. The chain employs TRBV28 and TRBJ1-3; D unclear. Trimming took off 6 bases at V and 0 bases at J, with 15 bases between the two ends. CDR3 length equals 16 residues. Germline assignment: CDR1 MDHEN and CDR2 SYDVKM. The CDR3 protein is CASRLRGLDSGNTIYF. CDR3 nucleotide sequence: TGTGCCAGCAGGCTACGCGGACTTGACTCTGGAAACACCATATATTTT.

This clonotype appeared many times. The V gene is TRBV6-1, the J gene TRBJ2-1; 12 bases are shared with TRBD2. V shed 5 bases, J shed 6 bases, and the junction held 5 bases outside the gene matches. Germline-derived CDR1 and CDR2 are MNHNS and SASEGT. The CDR3 is made up of 15 amino acids. The CDR3 sequence: CASSFLAGGSNEQFF. The CDR3 DNA reads as TGTGCCAGCAGTTTCCTAGCGGGGGGGTCCAATGAGCAGTTCTTC.

The chain combines TRBV15 with TRBJ1-5; TRBD1 aligns across 8 bases. The germline V gene has CDR1 LNHNV and CDR2 YYDKDF (reference sequence). J lost 4 bases, V lost 8 bases, and 10 bases had no gene match. The CDR3 contains 15 residues. Here the CDR3 reads CATATDRASNQPQHF. The CDR3 bases are TGTGCCACCGCGACGGACAGGGCCAGTAATCAGCCCCAGCATTTT.

At least ten counts were recorded for this clonotype. This sequence joins TRBV30 and TRBJ1-5; D is ambiguous. The CDR3 spans 16 residues. Per the germline V gene, CDR1 is GTSNPN and CDR2 is SVGIG (reference sequence). The ends were cut back, 6 bases at V and 1 base at J, with 19 bases in the middle. This chain's CDR3 is CACSPGVGGSNQPQHF. As DNA, the CDR3 is TGTGCCTGTTCCCCAGGCGTTGGAGGGAGCAATCAGCCCCAGCATTTT.

This clonotype has more than one count but fewer than ten. V usage is TRBV6-2 or TRBV6-3 and J usage is TRBJ2-1; unclear D gene. CDR3 length: 17 amino acids. Germline V lookup: CDR1 MNHEY, CDR2 SVGEGT. The V gene lost 10 bases and the J gene lost 5 bases, with 27 bases spanning the gap. This CDR3 reads CATSRALAAPPHNEQFF. CDR3 nucleotides: TGTGCCACCAGCCGAGCCTTGGCTGCCCCACCACACAATGAGCAGTTCTTC.

This clonotype was seen many times. The DNA of the CDR3 is TGTGCCAGCAGGGAACAGGAATTCTCTGGAAACACCATATATTTT. Translation gives CASREQEFSGNTIYF. The V call is TRBV12-3 or TRBV12-4, the J call TRBJ1-3, with a weak D call TRBD1 (5 bases). Trimming took 6 bases from V and 0 from J, leaving 12 bases between them. The CDR3 runs 15 residues.

This clonotype came up many times. J is TRBJ1-1 and V is TRBV19, with no clear D. From germline, CDR1 is LNHDA and CDR2 SQIVND (reference sequence). Deletions cut 5 bases from V and 0 bases from J, with 7 bases between. CDR3 length equals 13 residues. CDR3 sequence (DNA): TGTGCCAGTAGTGCAGTAGTGAACACTGAAGCTTTCTTT. Its protein product is CASSAVVNTEAFF.

This clonotype was detected only a few times. CDR3 bases: TGTGCCAGCAGACTTCAGGGGGACAGGGGAAATGGCTACACCTTC. This translates into CASRLQGDRGNGYTF. This chain uses TRBV7-9 with TRBJ1-2; 10 bases line up with TRBD1. CDR3 length: 15 amino acids. CDR1 SEHNR and CDR2 FQNEAQ come from the germline V gene (reference sequence). The V segment lost 6 bases and the J segment 6 bases; nucleotides outside the gene matches: 10.

The chain has TRBV7-3 and TRBJ2-1, with D unclear. Germline values: CDR1 SGHTA, CDR2 FQGTGA. The CDR3 totals 12 residues. Trimming pared 5 bases from V and 7 bases from J, leaving 9 bases between. The CDR3 DNA follows: TGTGCCAGCAGCCACGTGGGGAATGAGCAGTTCTTC. This encodes CASSHVGNEQFF.

Ten or more counts support this clonotype. The chain combines TRBV28 with TRBJ1-5; 8 positions agree with TRBD1. The CDR3 loop spans 15 amino acids. From germline, CDR1 is MDHEN and CDR2 SYDVKM. The J segment lost 1 base and the V segment lost 5 bases, leaving 4 bases of the junction unmatched. The CDR3 DNA is TGTGCCAGCAGTAAGCGGACAGGGAGCAATCAGCCCCAGCATTTT. Translated, it gives CASSKRTGSNQPQHF.